This TCR beta chain originates from a study of blood T cells in healthy people across ages. A second PCR, run for roughly 7 to 11 cycles, used a sample-barcoded 5' primer plus a J-beta primer mix. Every molecule of cDNA carried a tag from a template-switch adaptor with 12 random nucleotides. From each sample, at least 2.5 million paired-end reads containing CDR3 were obtained. TCRdb re-called the 5' RACE reads with MiXCR, one entry per CDR3 protein. The sample gives under 700,000 distinct CDR3 sequences, approximately 25% of which show up once; around 10% is in the top ten. The CDR3 runs to 19 residues. CDR1 is MNHEY, CDR2 SMNVEV, per germline (reference sequence). Overall study findings and caveats: Researchers deemed the diversity estimates from one million T cells underestimates.

About this clonotype: Its matching antigen is unknown.

The sample was also linked to a second study, of T cells of mothers and their children.

This receptor was obtained from a boy aged 5-17 years in good health. V gene TRBV27 combines with J gene TRBJ2-1; 13 nucleotides agree with TRBD2. The closer fit of TRBJ2-7 to the DNA end suggests the J call may be wrong. Sequenced sample: blood. The CDR3 sequence: CASSGLGGLAGTLAYEQYF. In nucleotides, the CDR3 is TGTGCCAGCAGTGGACTAGGGGGACTAGCGGGAACCCTCGCCTACGAGCAGTACTTC.